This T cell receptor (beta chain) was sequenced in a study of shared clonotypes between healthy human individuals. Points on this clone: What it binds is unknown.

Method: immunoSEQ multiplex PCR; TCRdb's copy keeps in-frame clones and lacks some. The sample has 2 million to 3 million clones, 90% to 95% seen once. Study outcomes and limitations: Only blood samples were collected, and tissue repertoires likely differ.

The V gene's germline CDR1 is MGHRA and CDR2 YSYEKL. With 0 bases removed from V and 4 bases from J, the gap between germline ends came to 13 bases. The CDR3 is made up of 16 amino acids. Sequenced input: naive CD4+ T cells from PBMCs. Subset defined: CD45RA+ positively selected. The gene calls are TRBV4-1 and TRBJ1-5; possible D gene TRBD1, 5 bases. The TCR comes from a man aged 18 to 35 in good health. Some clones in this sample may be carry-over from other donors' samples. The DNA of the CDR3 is TGCGCCAGCAGCCAAGAAGTGGGCAGGGCTAATCAGCCCCAGCATTTT. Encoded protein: CASSQEVGRANQPQHF.